These 21 T cell receptor beta chains share one sample of origin, sequenced in a study of Ad26.COV2.S vaccination and SARS-CoV-2 variants. The method was immunoSEQ multiplex PCR; TCRdb's version includes in-frame clones alone and lacks a portion of them. The profile shows more than 300,000 clones, around 84% of them singletons. Noted treatment: roughly 18 received Ad26.COV2.S at low or high dose, single or two shots; about five received placebo; per-sample allocation not given. Collection of the samples took place on day 63 after the first injection of vaccine or placebo. The sequenced sample was peripheral blood, obtained in a trial of Ad26.COV2.S vaccine versus placebo. Receptors were obtained from a person aged 18 to 59 who received the Ad26.COV2.S COVID-19 vaccine or a placebo.

J is TRBJ2-3 and V is TRBV4-2, with 9 bases that match TRBD2. Trimming cost V 3 bases and J 1 base; bases outside gene matches: 14. CDR3 length: 19 amino acids. Germline CDR1 and CDR2: LGHNA and YNFKEQ. The CDR3 spells CASSHEGLAGRMGTDTQYF. DNA for the CDR3: TGTGCCAGCAGCCACGAGGGACTAGCAGGTCGTATGGGCACAGATACGCAGTATTTT.

This clone was counted once. V usage is TRBV9 and J usage is TRBJ2-2, with 9 bases fitting TRBD1. J lost 7 bases, V lost 2 bases, and 9 bases had no gene match. The germline CDR1 and CDR2 sequences are SGDLS and YYNGEE. The CDR3 is 16 residues long. CDR3: CASSVVGTGMVGELFF. CDR3 nucleotides: TGTGCCAGCAGCGTCGTAGGGACAGGGATGGTCGGGGAGCTGTTTTTT. Together with reference TRBV9 and TRBJ2-2, the CDR3 gives the full variable domain: DSGVTQTPKHLITATGQRVTLRCSPRSGDLSVYWYQQSLDQGLQFLIQYYNGEERAKGNILERFSAQQFPDLHSELNLSSLELGDSALYFCASSVVGTGMVGELFFGEGSRLTVL.

This chain connects TRBV7-2 to TRBJ2-3; 11 bases are shared with TRBD2. The trim removed 3 bases at V and 6 bases at J, leaving 8 bases unmatched. The CDR3 covers 16 residues. CDR1 is SGHTA, CDR2 FQGNSA, per germline. The CDR3 sequence: CASSFTLAGGSDTQYF. CDR3 sequence (DNA): TGTGCCAGCAGCTTTACTTTAGCGGGGGGGTCCGATACGCAGTATTTT.

V gene TRBV6-5 combines with J gene TRBJ2-1; possibly TRBD1 for D (5 bases). The CDR3 has 14 amino acids. Germline CDR1 is MNHEY and CDR2 is SVGAGI. Trimming stripped 4 bases from V and 4 bases from J, with 11 bases between. The CDR3: CASSFRTLYNEQFF. DNA of the CDR3: TGTGCCAGCAGTTTTAGGACATTATACAATGAGCAGTTCTTC.

About this clone itself: This same CDR3 is encoded by further DNA sequences in the sample. The V gene is TRBV18, the J gene TRBJ1-1, with D perhaps matching TRBD1 (5 bases). V lost 2 bases, J lost 1 base, and 5 bases lay in between. The CDR3 consists of 13 residues. Germline CDR1 reads KGHSH; CDR2 reads LQKENI. The DNA for the CDR3 is TGTGCCAGCTCACCAGGACAGAACACTGAAGCTTTCTTT. Residues: CASSPGQNTEAFF.

The chain has TRBV6-5 and TRBJ1-3, with TRBD1 as a possible D gene (6 bases). The CDR3 covers 15 residues. Germline CDR1 reads MNHEY; CDR2 reads SVGAGI. V shed 8 bases and J shed 0 bases, with 14 bases lying between them. CDR3 nucleotides: TGTGCCAGCCAATTACAGGGAAACTCTGGAAACACCATATATTTT. This translates into CASQLQGNSGNTIYF.

J is TRBJ1-2 and V is TRBV6-1; 7 bases line up with TRBD1. Germline V gene lookup returns CDR1 MNHNS and CDR2 SASEGT. V shed 10 bases, J shed 0 bases, and the junction held 8 bases outside the gene matches. The CDR3 totals 14 residues. The CDR3 spells CATRAGTANYGYTF. As DNA, the CDR3 is TGTGCCACCCGTGCAGGGACAGCTAACTATGGCTACACCTTC.

The V call is TRBV19, the J call TRBJ1-2; TRBD1 might be the D (6 bases). V shed 3 bases and J shed 0 bases, with 17 bases lying between them. This CDR3 comprises 17 residues. CDR1 LNHDA and CDR2 SQIVND come from the germline V gene (reference sequence). CDR3 loop: CASSMDSISFTNYGYTF. CDR3 DNA: TGTGCCAGTAGTATGGACAGCATCAGTTTTACTAACTATGGCTACACCTTC.

This chain uses TRBV5-1 with TRBJ2-1; TRBD2 is a possible D gene (5 bases). Germline CDR1 SGHRS, CDR2 YFSETQ. The CDR3 covers 17 residues. Trimming stripped 1 base from V and 7 bases from J, with 21 bases between. CDR3: CASSLMSEGIFGNEQFF. The CDR3 DNA reads TGCGCCAGCAGCTTGATGAGCGAGGGAATCTTTGGGAATGAGCAGTTCTTC.

The J gene is TRBJ2-5, the V gene TRBV27; the D gene is possibly TRBD2 (6 bases). The CDR3 totals 18 residues. Germline V CDR1 and CDR2: MNHEY, SMNVEV (reference sequence). V lost 7 bases to trimming and J lost 3 bases, with 27 bases between them. CDR3 sequence reads: CASKVSRTETGRKETQYF. The CDR3 DNA sequence: TGTGCCAGCAAAGTTTCTAGAACAGAAACCGGGAGAAAAGAGACCCAGTACTTC.

The V call is TRBV5-1, the J call TRBJ2-6, with a possible D match to TRBD1 (6 bases). V gave up 3 bases and J gave up 4 bases, with 20 bases separating them. Germline CDR1 SGHRS, CDR2 YFSETQ. The CDR3 totals 18 residues. CDR3 protein: CASSSRSLGAAGANVLTF. The CDR3 nucleotides read TGCGCCAGCAGCTCCCGGAGTTTGGGGGCGGCAGGGGCCAACGTCCTGACTTTC.

This clone was seen a single time. The chain employs TRBV7-8 and TRBJ1-2; no clear D gene. V lost 3 bases and J 5 bases, leaving 7 bases between the germline ends. This CDR3 has 12 residues. Germline V gene data show CDR1 as SGHVS and CDR2 as FQNEAQ. The CDR3 protein is CASSFGFYGYTF. The CDR3 nucleotides are TGTGCCAGCAGCTTTGGGTTTTATGGCTACACCTTC.

J is TRBJ2-7 and V is TRBV12-3 or TRBV12-4; D ambiguous. The CDR3 covers 13 residues. Trimming removed 5 bases at V and 0 bases at J, with 8 bases between. The CDR3 sequence is CASSHGNSYEQYF. The DNA for the CDR3 is TGTGCCAGCAGTCACGGAAACTCCTACGAGCAGTACTTC.

CDR3 DNA: TGTGCCAGCAGCTCCCCGAGGGGGGCCGTCCATGAGCAGTTCTTC. It codes for CASSSPRGAVHEQFF. The chain employs TRBV7-9 and TRBJ2-1; D might be TRBD1 or TRBD2, each matching 6 bases. The V gene's germline CDR1 is SEHNR and CDR2 FQNEAQ (reference sequence). The V end was cut by 4 bases, the J end by 8 bases, with 18 bases between. The CDR3 totals 15 residues.

The chain joins TRBV5-4 to TRBJ1-1; D remains unclear. CDR1 and CDR2 (germline): SGHNT, YYREEE (reference sequence). The ends were cut back, 0 bases at V and 6 bases at J, with 9 bases in the middle. The CDR3 length is 13 residues. The DNA for the CDR3 is TGTGCCAGCAGCTTGGAGGAGCGCGCTGAAGCTTTCTTT. Amino acids: CASSLEERAEAFF.

The chain uses TRBV6-1 and TRBJ1-1; D possibly corresponds to TRBD1 (5 bases). Germline V gene data show CDR1 as MNHNS and CDR2 as SASEGT. Trimming pared 2 bases from V and 11 bases from J, leaving 18 bases between. This CDR3 has 14 residues. In DNA, the CDR3 is TGTGCCAGCAGTGAAAGTCTCGGCAGGGAAATTGCTTTCTTT. Its protein is CASSESLGREIAFF.

The DNA for the CDR3 is TGTGCCTGGAGTGTAAGAGGCGTGAACTATGGCTACACCTTC. Its translation: CAWSVRGVNYGYTF. This chain links TRBV30 with TRBJ1-2; D ambiguous. The CDR3 covers 14 residues. Trimming took off 0 bases at V and 2 bases at J, with 10 bases between the two ends. In germline, CDR1 is GTSNPN, CDR2 SVGIG (reference sequence). Combining the CDR3 with reference TRBV30 and TRBJ1-2 gives the whole variable domain SQTIHQWPATLVQPVGSPLSLECTVEGTSNPNLYWYRQAAGRGLQLLFYSVGIGQISSEVPQNLSASRPQDRQFILSSKKLLLSDSGFYLCAWSVRGVNYGYTFGSGTRLTVV.

The V gene is TRBV10-3, the J gene TRBJ2-5; D perhaps matches TRBD1 (5 bases). CDR3 length equals 13 residues. The germline V gene has CDR1 ENHRY and CDR2 SYGVKD. Trimming removed 6 bases from V and 4 bases from J, with 12 bases in between. In DNA, the CDR3 is TGTGCCATCAGCCAGACAGATGGAGAGACCCAGTACTTC. Its translation is CAISQTDGETQYF.

V usage is TRBV5-1 and J usage is TRBJ1-6; weak D call: TRBD1 (5 bases). CDR3 length: 13 amino acids. Germline V lookup: CDR1 SGHRS, CDR2 YFSETQ. V was cut by 2 bases and J by 7 bases, with 7 bases left in between. In DNA, the CDR3 is TGCGCCAGCAGCTTAGCAGGGAATTCACCCCTCCACTTT. This sequence encodes CASSLAGNSPLHF.

The CDR3 loop is CASSYSIGGGPLGQPQHF. The CDR3 DNA follows: TGTGCCAGCAGTTACTCGATAGGGGGGGGCCCACTCGGTCAGCCCCAGCATTTT. The chain links TRBV6-2 or TRBV6-3 to TRBJ1-5; tentatively, D is TRBD1 (6 bases). CDR1 is MNHEY, CDR2 SVGEGT, per germline. The V gene lost 0 bases and the J gene lost 6 bases, with 21 bases spanning the gap. CDR3 length equals 18 residues.

V is TRBV10-3 and J is TRBJ2-1, with D possibly called TRBD1 or TRBD2 (5 bases each). The CDR3 totals 15 residues. Trimming cost V 6 bases and J 8 bases, with 20 bases left between them. The germline V gene encodes CDR1 ENHRY and CDR2 SYGVKD. Here the CDR3 DNA reads TGTGCCATCAGCCCCCGAGGGGCCGGCGCGTATGAGCAGTTCTTC. This sequence encodes CAISPRGAGAYEQFF.